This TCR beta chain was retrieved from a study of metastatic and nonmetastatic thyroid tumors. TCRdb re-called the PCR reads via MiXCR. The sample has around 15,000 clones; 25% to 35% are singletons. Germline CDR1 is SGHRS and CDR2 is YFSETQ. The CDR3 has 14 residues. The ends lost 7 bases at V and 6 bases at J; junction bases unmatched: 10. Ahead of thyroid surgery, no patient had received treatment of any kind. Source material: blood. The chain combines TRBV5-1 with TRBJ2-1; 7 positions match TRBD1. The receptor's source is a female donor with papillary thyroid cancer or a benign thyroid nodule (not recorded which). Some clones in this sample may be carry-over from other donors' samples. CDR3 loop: CASVTGYGVNEQFF. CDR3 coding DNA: TGCGCCAGCGTGACAGGGTATGGAGTCAATGAGCAGTTCTTC.